Listed below are T cell receptor beta chains from one sample, sequenced in a study of blood T cell repertoires in COVID-19. Method: immunoSEQ multiplex PCR; TCRdb's copy keeps in-frame clones and lacks some. The sample yields about 360,000 clones, approximately 86% seen once. The sample was peripheral blood. The receptors originated from a human donor in a cohort sampled during active COVID-19. Each CDR3 is given with its conserved first and last residue. The D gene is left open where the match is weak.

>TRBJ1-2|-|TRBV27
CATAETGTTNYGYTF
>TRBJ2-2|-|TRBV18
CASSPQLSGQTGELFF
>TRBJ2-7|-|TRBV5-5
CASSLVAWEQYF
>TRBJ2-1|TRBD2|TRBV6-6
CASSSRRLAGGNEQFF
>TRBJ2-7|-|TRBV20-1
CSASGESEQYF
>TRBJ2-5|TRBD1|TRBV7-8
CASSLEGDRGETQYF
>TRBJ1-2|TRBD1|TRBV6-6
CASSYSDRGAYGYTF
>TRBJ2-5|TRBD1|TRBV11-3
CASSSRTGGETQYF
>TRBJ1-2|TRBD1|TRBV2
CASSSGTVSYGYTF
>TRBJ2-1|-|TRBV19
CASSPLGGESYNEQFF
>TRBJ2-1|TRBD1|TRBV25-1
CASSEYGDSYNEQFF
>TRBJ2-7|-|TRBV28
CASSSVLGAYEQYF
>TRBJ1-1|TRBD1|TRBV5-6
CASSLGGTGSGAEAFF
>TRBJ1-6|TRBD1|TRBV5-4
CASSTDRDSPLHF